The table lists the clone carrying this TCR beta chain with a few counts. Its antigen is not known. The data stem from a study of CD8+CD57+ T cells in acquired aplastic anemia. Study background: Mean yield of DNA from sorted CD4+ and CD8+ cells was 3 to 3.5 ug. Findings and caveats of the study: Between the patient and control groups, CD8+ Simpson's diversity did not differ significantly. Shared by patients and controls, fewer than 30 CD8+ CDR3s were abundant in patients.

Genomic DNA, the template, was used for profiling of the TCR beta VDJ and CDR3. TCRdb analysed the reads with MiXCR anew, one entry per CDR3 protein. The sample holds about 420,000 distinct CDR3 sequences, 55% to 70% seen once. The sequence was collected from a human donor in good health, serving as a control. Material for sequencing was sorted CD4+, CD8+, or CD8+CD57+ T cells (not recorded which) from PBMCs.

In DNA, the CDR3 is TGTGCCAGCAGCAAATACGGGGGGGCCAGCTACAATGAGCAGTATTTT. It specifies CASSKYGGASYNEQYF. The V and J genes are TRBV11-2 and TRBJ2-3, with 8 bases that match TRBD2. Germline values: CDR1 SGHAT, CDR2 FQNNGV. The CDR3 is 16 residues long. After removal of 5 bases from V and 11 bases from J, the junction contained 18 bases not matched to a gene.